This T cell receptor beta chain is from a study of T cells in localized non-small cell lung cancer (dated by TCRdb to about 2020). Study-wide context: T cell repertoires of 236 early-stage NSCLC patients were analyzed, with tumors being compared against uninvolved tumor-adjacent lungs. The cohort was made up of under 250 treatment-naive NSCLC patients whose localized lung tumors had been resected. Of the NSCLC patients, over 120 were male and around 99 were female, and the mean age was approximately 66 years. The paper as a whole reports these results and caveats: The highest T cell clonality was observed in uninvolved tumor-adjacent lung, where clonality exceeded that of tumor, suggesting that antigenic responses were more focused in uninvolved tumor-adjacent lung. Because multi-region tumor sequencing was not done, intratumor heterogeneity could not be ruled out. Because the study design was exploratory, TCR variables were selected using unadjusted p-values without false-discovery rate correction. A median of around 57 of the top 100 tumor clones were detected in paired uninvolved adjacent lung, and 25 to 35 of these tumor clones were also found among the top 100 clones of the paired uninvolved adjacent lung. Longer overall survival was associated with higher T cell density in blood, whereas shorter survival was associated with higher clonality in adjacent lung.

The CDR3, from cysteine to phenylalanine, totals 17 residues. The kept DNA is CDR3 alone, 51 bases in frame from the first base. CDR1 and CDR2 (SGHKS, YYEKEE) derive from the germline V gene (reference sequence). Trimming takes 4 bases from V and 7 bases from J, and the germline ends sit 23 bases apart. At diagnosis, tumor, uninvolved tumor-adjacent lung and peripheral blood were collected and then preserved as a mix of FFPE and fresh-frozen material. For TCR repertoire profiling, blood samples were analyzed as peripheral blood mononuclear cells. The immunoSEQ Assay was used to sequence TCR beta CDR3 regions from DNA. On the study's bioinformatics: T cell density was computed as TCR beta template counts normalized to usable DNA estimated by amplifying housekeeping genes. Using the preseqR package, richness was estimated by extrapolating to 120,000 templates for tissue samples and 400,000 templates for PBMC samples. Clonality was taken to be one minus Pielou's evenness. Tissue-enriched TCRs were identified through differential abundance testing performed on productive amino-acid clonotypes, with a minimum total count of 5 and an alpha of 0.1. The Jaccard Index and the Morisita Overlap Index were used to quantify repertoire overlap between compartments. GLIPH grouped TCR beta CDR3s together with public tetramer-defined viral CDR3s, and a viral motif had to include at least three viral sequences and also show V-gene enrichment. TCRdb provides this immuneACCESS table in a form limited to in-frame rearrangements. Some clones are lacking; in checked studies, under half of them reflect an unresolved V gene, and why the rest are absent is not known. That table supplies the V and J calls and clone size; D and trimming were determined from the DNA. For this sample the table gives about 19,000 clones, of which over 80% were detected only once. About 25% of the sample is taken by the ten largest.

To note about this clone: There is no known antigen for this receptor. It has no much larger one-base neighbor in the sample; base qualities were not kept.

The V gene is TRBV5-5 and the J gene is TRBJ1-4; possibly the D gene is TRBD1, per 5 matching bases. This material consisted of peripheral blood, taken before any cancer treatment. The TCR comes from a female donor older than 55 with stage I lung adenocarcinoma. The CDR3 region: CASSPLPSGSEGEKLFF. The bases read TGTGCCAGCAGCCCTCTACCGTCAGGGTCAGAGGGTGAAAAACTGTTTTTT.